This T cell receptor (beta chain) emerged from a study of metastatic and nonmetastatic thyroid tumors. TCRdb re-analyzed the PCR reads through MiXCR. The top ten clones hold roughly 7.3% of a sample with about 16,000 clones, about 31% of them seen once. Trimming removed 4 bases from V and 8 bases from J; junction bases left unmatched: 7. The CDR3 extends over 14 amino acids. Germline V gene data show CDR1 as KGHSH and CDR2 as LQKENI. At least ten counts were recorded for this clone. Each patient came to thyroid surgery without any prior treatment (of any kind). The TCR comes from a female donor with papillary thyroid cancer or a benign thyroid nodule (not recorded which). Some clones in this sample may be carry-over from other donors' samples. Sequencing used tumor tissue. The V and J genes are TRBV18 and TRBJ2-4, with 8 bases aligning to TRBD1. CDR3 DNA sequence: TGTGCCAGCTCACAGGGGACAGGCAGGGACATTCAGTACTTC. Translation gives CASSQGTGRDIQYF.